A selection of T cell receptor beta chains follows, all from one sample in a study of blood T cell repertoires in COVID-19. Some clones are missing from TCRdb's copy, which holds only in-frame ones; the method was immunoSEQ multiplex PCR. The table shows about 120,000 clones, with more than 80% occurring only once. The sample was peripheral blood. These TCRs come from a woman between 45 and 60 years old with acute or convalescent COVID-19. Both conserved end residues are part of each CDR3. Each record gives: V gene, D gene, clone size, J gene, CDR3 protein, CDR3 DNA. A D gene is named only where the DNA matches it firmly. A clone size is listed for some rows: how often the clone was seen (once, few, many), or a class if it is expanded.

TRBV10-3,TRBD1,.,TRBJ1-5,CATSTGSGNQPQHF,TGTGCCACCTCGACAGGGAGCGGCAATCAGCCCCAGCATTTT
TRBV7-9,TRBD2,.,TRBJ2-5,CASSLTSQRGVVETQYF,TGTGCCAGCAGCTTAACCTCACAGCGGGGGGTTGTTGAGACCCAGTACTTC
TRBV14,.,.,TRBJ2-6,CASSRRGAGANVLTF,TGTGCCAGCAGTCGCAGGGGGGCTGGGGCCAACGTCCTGACTTTC
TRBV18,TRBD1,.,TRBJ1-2,CASSLTGGWDGYTF,TGTGCCAGCTCACTGACAGGGGGCTGGGATGGCTACACCTTC
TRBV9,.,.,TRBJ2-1,CASSASGSSYNEQFF,TGCGCCAGCAGCGCGAGCGGAAGCTCCTACAATGAGCAGTTCTTC
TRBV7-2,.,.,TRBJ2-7,CASSFFSSYEQYF,TGTGCCAGCAGCTTCTTCAGCTCCTACGAGCAGTACTTC
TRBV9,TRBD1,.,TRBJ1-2,CASSPQERGHGYTF,TGTGCCAGCAGCCCGCAGGAGAGGGGGCATGGCTACACCTTC
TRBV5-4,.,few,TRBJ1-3,CASSLAGVPGNTIYF,TGTGCCAGCAGCTTGGCGGGGGTTCCTGGAAACACCATATATTTT
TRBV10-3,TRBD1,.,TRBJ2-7,CAISGGDRYEQYF,TGTGCCATCAGTGGAGGGGACAGATACGAGCAGTACTTC
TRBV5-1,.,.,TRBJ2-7,CASSKEGMEHEQYF,TGCGCCAGCAGCAAAGAAGGAATGGAGCACGAGCAGTACTTC
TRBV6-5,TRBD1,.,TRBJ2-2,CASSSGTGATGELFF,TGTGCCAGCAGTTCCGGGACAGGGGCCACCGGGGAGCTGTTTTTT
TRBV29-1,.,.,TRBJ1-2,CSVETPDSNYGYTF,TGCAGCGTTGAGACCCCGGACAGTAACTATGGCTACACCTTC
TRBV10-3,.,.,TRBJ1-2,CATQETASYGYTF,TGTGCCACCCAAGAGACAGCCAGCTATGGCTACACCTTC
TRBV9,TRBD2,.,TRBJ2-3,CASSVEGLVSDTQYF,TGTGCCAGCAGCGTAGAGGGACTAGTCTCCGATACGCAGTATTTT
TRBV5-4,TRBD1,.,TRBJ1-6,CASSLNGAGGGSPLHF,TGTGCCAGCAGCTTGAACGGCGCAGGGGGCGGTTCACCCCTCCACTTT